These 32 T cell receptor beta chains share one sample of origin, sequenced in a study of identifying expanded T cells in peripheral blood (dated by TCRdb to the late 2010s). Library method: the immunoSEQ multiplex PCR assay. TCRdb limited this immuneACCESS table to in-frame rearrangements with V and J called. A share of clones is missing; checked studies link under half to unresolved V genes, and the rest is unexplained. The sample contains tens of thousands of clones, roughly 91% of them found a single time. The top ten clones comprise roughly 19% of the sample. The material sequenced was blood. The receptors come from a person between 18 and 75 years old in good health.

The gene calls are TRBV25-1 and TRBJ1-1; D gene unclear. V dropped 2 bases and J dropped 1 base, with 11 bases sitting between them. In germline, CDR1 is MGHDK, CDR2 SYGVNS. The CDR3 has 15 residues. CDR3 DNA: TGTGCCAGCAGTGAAGGAGTAACCCAGAACACTGAAGCTTTCTTT. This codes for CASSEGVTQNTEAFF.

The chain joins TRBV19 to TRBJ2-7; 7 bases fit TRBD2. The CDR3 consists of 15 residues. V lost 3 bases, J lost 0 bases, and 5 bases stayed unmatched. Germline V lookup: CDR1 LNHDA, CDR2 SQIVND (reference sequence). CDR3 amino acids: CASSIVSSGSYEQYF. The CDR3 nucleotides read TGTGCCAGTAGTATCGTCTCTAGCGGCTCCTACGAGCAGTACTTC. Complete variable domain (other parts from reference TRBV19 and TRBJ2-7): DGGITQSPKYLFRKEGQNVTLSCEQNLNHDAMYWYRQDPGQGLRLIYYSQIVNDFQKGDIAEGYSVSREKKESFPLTVTSAQKNPTAFYLCASSIVSSGSYEQYFGPGTRLTVT.

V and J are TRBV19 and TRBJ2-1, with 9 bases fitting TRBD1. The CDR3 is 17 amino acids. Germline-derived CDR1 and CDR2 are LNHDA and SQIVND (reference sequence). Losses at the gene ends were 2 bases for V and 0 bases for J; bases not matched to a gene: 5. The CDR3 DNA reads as TGTGCCAGTAGTATAACCGGGACAGGGATCTCCTACAATGAGCAGTTCTTC. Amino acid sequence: CASSITGTGISYNEQFF.

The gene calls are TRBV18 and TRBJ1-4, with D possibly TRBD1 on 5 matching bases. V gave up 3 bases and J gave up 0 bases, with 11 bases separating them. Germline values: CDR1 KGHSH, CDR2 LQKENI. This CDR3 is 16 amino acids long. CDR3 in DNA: TGTGCCAGCTCACCTCGGGGGGTCCCAACTAATGAAAAACTGTTTTTT. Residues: CASSPRGVPTNEKLFF.

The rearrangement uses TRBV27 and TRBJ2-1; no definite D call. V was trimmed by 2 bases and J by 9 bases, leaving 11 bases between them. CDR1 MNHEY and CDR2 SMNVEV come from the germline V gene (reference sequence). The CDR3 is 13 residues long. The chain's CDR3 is CASSLRVSIEQFF. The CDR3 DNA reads TGTGCCAGCAGTTTAAGGGTCAGTATTGAGCAGTTCTTC.

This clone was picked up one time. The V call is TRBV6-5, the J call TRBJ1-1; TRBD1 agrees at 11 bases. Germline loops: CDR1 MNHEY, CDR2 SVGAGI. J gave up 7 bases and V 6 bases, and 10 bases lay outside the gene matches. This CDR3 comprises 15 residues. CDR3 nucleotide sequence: TGTGCCAGCAGACGCCGGACAGGGGGCGAAAATGAAGCTTTCTTT. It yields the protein CASRRRTGGENEAFF.

Here the CDR3 DNA reads TGTGCCAGCAGCAGGGGGGGCCCCTCTGAGCAGTTCTTC. It codes for CASSRGGPSEQFF. V usage is TRBV7-7 and J usage is TRBJ2-1; weak D call: TRBD2 (7 bases). Germline-derived CDR1 and CDR2 are SSHAT and FNYEAQ (reference sequence). The germline V and J ends were trimmed by 5 bases and 9 bases, with 14 bases remaining between them. This CDR3 is built from 13 residues.

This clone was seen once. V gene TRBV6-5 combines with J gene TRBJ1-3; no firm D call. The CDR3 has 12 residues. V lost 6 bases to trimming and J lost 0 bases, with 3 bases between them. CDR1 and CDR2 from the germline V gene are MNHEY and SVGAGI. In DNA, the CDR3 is TGTGCCAGCAGCCTCTCTGGAAACACCATATATTTT. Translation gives CASSLSGNTIYF.

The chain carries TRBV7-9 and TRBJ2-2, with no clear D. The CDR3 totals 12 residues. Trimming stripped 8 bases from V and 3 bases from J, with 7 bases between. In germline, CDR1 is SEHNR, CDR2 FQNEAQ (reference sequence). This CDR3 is CASSDDTGELFF. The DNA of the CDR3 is TGTGCCAGCTCCGACGACACCGGGGAGCTGTTTTTT.

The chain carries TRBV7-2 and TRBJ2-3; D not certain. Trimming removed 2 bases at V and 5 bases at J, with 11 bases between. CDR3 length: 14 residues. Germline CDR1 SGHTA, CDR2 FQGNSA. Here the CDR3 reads CASSLRIHVDTQYF. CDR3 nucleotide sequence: TGTGCCAGCAGCTTAAGGATCCACGTAGATACGCAGTATTTT.

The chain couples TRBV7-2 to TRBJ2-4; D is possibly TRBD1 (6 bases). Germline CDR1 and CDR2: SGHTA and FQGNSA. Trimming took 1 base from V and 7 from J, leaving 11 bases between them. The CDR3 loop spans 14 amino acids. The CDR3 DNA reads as TGTGCCAGCAGCTTAGGTGCAGGGGATAACATTCAGTACTTC. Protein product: CASSLGAGDNIQYF. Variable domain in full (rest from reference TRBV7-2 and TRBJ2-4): GAGVSQSPSNKVTEKGKDVELRCDPISGHTALYWYRQSLGQGLEFLIYFQGNSAPDKSGLPSDRFSAERTGGSVSTLTIQRTQQEDSAVYLCASSLGAGDNIQYFGAGTRLSVL.

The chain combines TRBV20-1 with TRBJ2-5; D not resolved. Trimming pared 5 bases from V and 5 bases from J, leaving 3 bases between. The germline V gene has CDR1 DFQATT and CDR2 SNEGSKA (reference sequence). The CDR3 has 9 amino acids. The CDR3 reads CSAPETQYF. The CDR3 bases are TGCAGTGCTCCTGAGACCCAGTACTTC.

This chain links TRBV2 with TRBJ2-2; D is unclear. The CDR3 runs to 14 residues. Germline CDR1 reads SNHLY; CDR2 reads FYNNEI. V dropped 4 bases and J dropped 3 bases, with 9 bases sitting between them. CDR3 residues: CASSGGLDTGELFF. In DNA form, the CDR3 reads TGTGCCAGCAGTGGGGGATTGGACACCGGGGAGCTGTTTTTT.

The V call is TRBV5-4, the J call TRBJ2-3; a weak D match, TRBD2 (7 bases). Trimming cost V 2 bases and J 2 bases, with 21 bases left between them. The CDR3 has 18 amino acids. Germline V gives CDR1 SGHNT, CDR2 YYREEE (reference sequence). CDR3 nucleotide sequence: TGTGCCAGCAGCTTCTGGGGGGCGGGGGTCCGGTACACAGATACGCAGTATTTT. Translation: CASSFWGAGVRYTDTQYF.

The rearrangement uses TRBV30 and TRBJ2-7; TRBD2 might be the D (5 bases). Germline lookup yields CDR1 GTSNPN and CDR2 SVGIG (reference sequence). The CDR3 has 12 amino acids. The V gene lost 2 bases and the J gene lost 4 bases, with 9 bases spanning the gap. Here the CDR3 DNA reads TGTGCCTGGAGTTCGGGCGGGTACGAGCAGTACTTC. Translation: CAWSSGGYEQYF.

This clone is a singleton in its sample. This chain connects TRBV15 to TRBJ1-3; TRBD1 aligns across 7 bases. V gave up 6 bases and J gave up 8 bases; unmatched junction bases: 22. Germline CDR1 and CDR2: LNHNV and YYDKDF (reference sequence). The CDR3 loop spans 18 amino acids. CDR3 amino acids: CATRPETGAAIGGHTIYF. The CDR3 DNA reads TGTGCCACCAGGCCAGAAACAGGGGCCGCGATCGGCGGACACACCATATATTTT.

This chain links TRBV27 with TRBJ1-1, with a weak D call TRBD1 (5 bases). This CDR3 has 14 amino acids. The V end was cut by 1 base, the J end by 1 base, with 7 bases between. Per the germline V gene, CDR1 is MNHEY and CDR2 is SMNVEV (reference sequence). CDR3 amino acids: CASSLWGGNTEAFF. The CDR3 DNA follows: TGTGCCAGCAGTTTATGGGGGGGGAACACTGAAGCTTTCTTT.

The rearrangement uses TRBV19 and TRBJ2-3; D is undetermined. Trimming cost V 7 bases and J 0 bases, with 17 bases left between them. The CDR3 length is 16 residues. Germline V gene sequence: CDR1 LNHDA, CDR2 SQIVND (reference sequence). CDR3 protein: CASTPNIGASTDTQYF. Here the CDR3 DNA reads TGTGCCAGTACCCCCAACATAGGTGCTAGCACAGATACGCAGTATTTT.

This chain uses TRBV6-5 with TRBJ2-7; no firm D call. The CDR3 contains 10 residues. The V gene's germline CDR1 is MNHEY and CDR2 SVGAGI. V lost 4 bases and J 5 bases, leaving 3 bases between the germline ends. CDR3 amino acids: CASSFDEQYF. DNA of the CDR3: TGTGCCAGCAGTTTTGACGAGCAGTACTTC.

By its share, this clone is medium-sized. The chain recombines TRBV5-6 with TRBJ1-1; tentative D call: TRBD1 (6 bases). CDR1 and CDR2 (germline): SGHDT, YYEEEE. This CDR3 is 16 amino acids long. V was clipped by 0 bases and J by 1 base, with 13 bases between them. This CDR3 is CASSLAGIGGNTEAFF. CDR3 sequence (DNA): TGTGCCAGCAGCTTGGCCGGTATAGGGGGGAACACTGAAGCTTTCTTT.

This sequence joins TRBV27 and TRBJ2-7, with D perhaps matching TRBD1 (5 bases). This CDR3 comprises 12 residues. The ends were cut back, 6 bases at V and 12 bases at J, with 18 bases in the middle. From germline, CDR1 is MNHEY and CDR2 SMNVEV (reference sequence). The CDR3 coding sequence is TGTGCCAGCAGCTCATTCCAGGGTCCCAGGTACTTC. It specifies CASSSFQGPRYF.

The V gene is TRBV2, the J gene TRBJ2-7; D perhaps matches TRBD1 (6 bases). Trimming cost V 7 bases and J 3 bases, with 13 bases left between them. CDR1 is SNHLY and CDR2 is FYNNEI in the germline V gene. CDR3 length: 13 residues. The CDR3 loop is CASTPWTVYEQYF. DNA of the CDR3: TGTGCCAGCACCCCCTGGACAGTCTACGAGCAGTACTTC.

The CDR3 DNA sequence: TGTGCCAGCAGCATCCGACTAGCTTGGGAGCAGTACTTC. It codes for CASSIRLAWEQYF. The chain is built from TRBV13 and TRBJ2-7, with 7 bases aligning to TRBD2. J gave up 7 bases and V 5 bases, and 8 bases lay outside the gene matches. The CDR3 consists of 13 residues. Germline V CDR1 and CDR2: PRHDT, FYEKMQ (reference sequence).

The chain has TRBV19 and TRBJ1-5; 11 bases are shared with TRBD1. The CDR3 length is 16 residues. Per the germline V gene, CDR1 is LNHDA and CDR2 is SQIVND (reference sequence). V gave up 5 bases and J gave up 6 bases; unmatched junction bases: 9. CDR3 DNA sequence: TGTGCCAGTAGTCCTCGGACAGGGGGCTTGGGTCAGCCCCAGCATTTT. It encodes CASSPRTGGLGQPQHF.

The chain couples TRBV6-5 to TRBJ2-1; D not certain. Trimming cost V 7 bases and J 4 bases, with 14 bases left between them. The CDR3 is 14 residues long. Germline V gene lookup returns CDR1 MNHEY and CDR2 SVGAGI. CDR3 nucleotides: TGTGCCAGCACCGCAGCCCCGAGATACAATGAGCAGTTCTTC. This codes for CASTAAPRYNEQFF.

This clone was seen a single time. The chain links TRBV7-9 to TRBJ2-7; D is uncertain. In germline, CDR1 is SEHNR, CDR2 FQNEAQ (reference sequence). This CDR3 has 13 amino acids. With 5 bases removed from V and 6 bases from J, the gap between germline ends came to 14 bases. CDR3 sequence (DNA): TGTGCCAGCAGCCCCGGGTCCAGGCCCGAGCAGTACTTC. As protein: CASSPGSRPEQYF.

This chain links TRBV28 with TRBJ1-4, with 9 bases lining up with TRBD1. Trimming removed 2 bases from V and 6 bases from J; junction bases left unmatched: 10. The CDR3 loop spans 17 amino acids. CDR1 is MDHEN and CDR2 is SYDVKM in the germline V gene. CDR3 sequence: CASSLGTGTLRDEKLFF. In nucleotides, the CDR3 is TGTGCCAGCAGTTTAGGGACAGGGACACTCAGGGATGAAAAACTGTTTTTT.

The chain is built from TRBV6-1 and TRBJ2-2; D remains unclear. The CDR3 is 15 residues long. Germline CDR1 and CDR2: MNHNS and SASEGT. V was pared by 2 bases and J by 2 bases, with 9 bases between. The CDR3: CASSELVLNTGELFF. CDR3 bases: TGTGCCAGCAGTGAATTGGTACTAAACACCGGGGAGCTGTTTTTT.

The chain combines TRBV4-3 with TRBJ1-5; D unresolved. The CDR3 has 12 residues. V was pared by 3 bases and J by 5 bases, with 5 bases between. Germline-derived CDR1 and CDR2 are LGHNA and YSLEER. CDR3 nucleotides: TGCGCCAGCAGCCAGCGTGATCAGCCCCAGCATTTT. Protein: CASSQRDQPQHF.

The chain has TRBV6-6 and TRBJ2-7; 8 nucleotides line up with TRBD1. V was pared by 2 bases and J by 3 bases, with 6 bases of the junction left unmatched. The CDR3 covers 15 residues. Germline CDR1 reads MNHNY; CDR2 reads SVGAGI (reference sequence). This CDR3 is CASSYTTGGSYEQYF. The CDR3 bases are TGTGCCAGCAGTTACACTACAGGGGGTAGCTACGAGCAGTACTTC.

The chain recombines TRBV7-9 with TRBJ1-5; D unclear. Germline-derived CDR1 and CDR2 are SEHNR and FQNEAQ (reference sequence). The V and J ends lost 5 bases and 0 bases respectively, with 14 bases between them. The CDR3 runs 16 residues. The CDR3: CASSADGWYSNQPQHF. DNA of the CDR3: TGTGCCAGCAGCGCGGACGGTTGGTATAGCAATCAGCCCCAGCATTTT.

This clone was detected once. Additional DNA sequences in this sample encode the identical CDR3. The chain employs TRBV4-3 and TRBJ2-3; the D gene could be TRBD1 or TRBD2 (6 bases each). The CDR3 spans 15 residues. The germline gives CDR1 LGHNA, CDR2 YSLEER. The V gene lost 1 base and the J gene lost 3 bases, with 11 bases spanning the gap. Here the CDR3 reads CASSQGGGRTDTQYF. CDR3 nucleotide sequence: TGCGCCAGCAGCCAAGGTGGGGGGCGAACAGATACGCAGTATTTT.